This T cell receptor (beta chain) is from a study of T cell responses to AZD1222 COVID-19 vaccine. Study-wide results and caveats: Most donors were white British and more were female, and clonal diversity was possibly underestimated. An increase in Spike-specific TCR breadth and depth was observed after two AZD1222 doses. In all cases, repertoires were sampled only after the peak T cell response.

Method: immunoSEQ multiplex PCR; TCRdb's copy keeps in-frame clones and lacks some. The table has some 98,000 clones, approximately 84% seen once. This CDR3 has 15 amino acids. Looked up from germline, CDR1 is SGHTA and CDR2 is FQGNSA. J lost 3 bases, V lost 3 bases, and 4 bases had no gene match. Second doses that came at about 4 or about 12 weeks were put together. This clone appeared a few times. Its cognate antigen is unknown. This TCR was recovered from an adult who received the AZD1222 COVID-19 vaccine. The material sequenced was peripheral blood, taken 28 days after the second AZD1222 dose. V gene TRBV7-2 combines with J gene TRBJ2-7, with 11 bases matching TRBD1. CDR3 region: CASSFAGTGGYEQYF. DNA for the CDR3: TGTGCCAGCAGCTTTGCCGGGACAGGGGGCTACGAGCAGTACTTC.